This T cell receptor beta chain originates from a study of vaccination and CD4 T cells after COVID-19. Oncomine TCR Beta short-read sequencing was applied to DNA from cultured CD4+ T cells. TCRdb re-derived calls from the PCR reads in MiXCR, one entry per CDR3 protein. The sample holds approximately 21,000 distinct CDR3 sequences, 60% seen once. About this clonotype itself: The antigen remains undetermined.

CDR3 size: 17 residues. V dropped 4 bases and J dropped 1 base, with 19 bases sitting between them. Germline V CDR1 and CDR2: SNHLY, FYNNEI. Sample treatment: approximately 9-day PBMC culture with coronavirus spike peptide pools or control peptides (ViraFEST assay). For ViraFEST, peptide pools expanded antigen-specific T cells, after which the TCRs were sequenced. The chain is built from TRBV2 and TRBJ1-2; tentative D call: TRBD1 (6 bases). The sequences come from CD4+ T cells from blood, cultured in vitro, collected after SARS-CoV-2 vaccination. This sequence originates from a human donor who received a COVID-19 vaccine. The CDR3 here is CASSVQGVQGINYGYTF. In nucleotides, the CDR3 is TGTGCCAGCAGTGTGCAGGGAGTACAGGGAATTAACTATGGCTACACCTTC.